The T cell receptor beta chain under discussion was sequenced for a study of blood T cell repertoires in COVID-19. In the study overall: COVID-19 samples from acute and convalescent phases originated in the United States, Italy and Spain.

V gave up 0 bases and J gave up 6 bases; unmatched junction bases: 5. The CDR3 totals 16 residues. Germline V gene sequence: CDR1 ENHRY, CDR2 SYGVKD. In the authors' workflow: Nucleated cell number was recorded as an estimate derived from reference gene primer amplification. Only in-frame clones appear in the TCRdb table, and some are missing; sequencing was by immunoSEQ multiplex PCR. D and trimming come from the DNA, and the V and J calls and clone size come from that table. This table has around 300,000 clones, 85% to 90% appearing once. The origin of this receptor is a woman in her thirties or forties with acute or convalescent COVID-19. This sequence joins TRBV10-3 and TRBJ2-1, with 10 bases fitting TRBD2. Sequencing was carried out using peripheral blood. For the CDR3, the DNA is TGTGCCATCAGTGAGTCCGCTAGCGGGGGCTTCAATGAGCAGTTCTTC. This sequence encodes CAISESASGGFNEQFF.